Listed below are T cell receptor beta chains from one sample, sequenced in a study of cytomegalovirus exposure and HLA in healthy donors. TCRdb's table, derived via immunoSEQ multiplex PCR, lists solely in-frame clones and lacks some. The repertoire includes around 200,000 clones, about 82% of them detected once, and about 2.5% sits in the top ten. Source material: PBMCs. The source of these receptors is a woman between 45 and 60 years old in good health and CMV-seronegative. Both conserved end residues are part of each CDR3. A D gene is named only where the DNA matches it firmly. Clone size is given for some rows only: seen once, a few or many times, or a class if the clone is expanded.

v_gene: TRBV2
j_gene: TRBJ1-1
abundance: NA
d_gene: NA
CDR3nt: TGTGCCAGCAGACCCACATACAACACTGAAGCTTTCTTT
CDR3aa: CASRPTYNTEAFF

v_gene: TRBV11-2
j_gene: TRBJ1-6
abundance: once
d_gene: NA
CDR3nt: TGTGCCAGCAGCTTAGGGGCAGGGGTAAATTCACCCCTCCACTTT
CDR3aa: CASSLGAGVNSPLHF

v_gene: TRBV7-9
j_gene: TRBJ1-4
abundance: NA
d_gene: TRBD1
CDR3nt: TGTGCCAGCAGCCCTAACAACAGGGGTAGTAATGAAAAACTGTTTTTT
CDR3aa: CASSPNNRGSNEKLFF

v_gene: TRBV27
j_gene: TRBJ1-4
abundance: NA
d_gene: NA
CDR3nt: TGTGCCAGCAGGTCTGGCCTGATCGGGACACCAACTAATGAAAAACTGTTTTTT
CDR3aa: CASRSGLIGTPTNEKLFF

v_gene: TRBV7-2
j_gene: TRBJ2-7
abundance: NA
d_gene: TRBD1
CDR3nt: TGTGCCAGCAGCGCGACAGGGGTTTTAAGGGAGCAGTACTTC
CDR3aa: CASSATGVLREQYF

v_gene: TRBV10-1
j_gene: TRBJ2-3
abundance: NA
d_gene: NA
CDR3nt: TGCGCCAGCTCGCGAGATACAGATACGCAGTATTTT
CDR3aa: CASSRDTDTQYF

v_gene: TRBV9
j_gene: TRBJ2-1
abundance: NA
d_gene: TRBD2
CDR3nt: TGTGCCAGCAGCGTAGCCCGGACTAGCGGGAGTTTAGATGAGCAGTTCTTC
CDR3aa: CASSVARTSGSLDEQFF

v_gene: TRBV28
j_gene: TRBJ1-5
abundance: NA
d_gene: NA
CDR3nt: TGTGCCAGCACCCCGAGAGGTTCTCAGCCCCAGCATTTT
CDR3aa: CASTPRGSQPQHF

v_gene: TRBV27
j_gene: TRBJ1-4
abundance: NA
d_gene: TRBD1
CDR3nt: TGTGCCAGCAGTTCAAGGACAGGGGGCGCGGGTGAAAAACTGTTTTTT
CDR3aa: CASSSRTGGAGEKLFF

v_gene: TRBV5-6
j_gene: TRBJ2-3
abundance: once
d_gene: NA
CDR3nt: TGTGCCAGCAGCTTGGACAGGCCCGATACGCAGTATTTT
CDR3aa: CASSLDRPDTQYF

v_gene: TRBV10-2
j_gene: TRBJ2-3
abundance: few
d_gene: NA
CDR3nt: TGCGCCAGCAGTTCGAGCGCAGATACGCAGTATTTT
CDR3aa: CASSSSADTQYF

v_gene: TRBV7-2
j_gene: TRBJ1-2
abundance: NA
d_gene: TRBD1
CDR3nt: TGTGCCAGCAGAAAGGCAGGGGGTCTCTATGGCTACACCTTC
CDR3aa: CASRKAGGLYGYTF

v_gene: TRBV30
j_gene: TRBJ1-1
abundance: NA
d_gene: TRBD1
CDR3nt: TGTGCCTGGAGAGGACAGGGGAGCGCTGAAGCTTTCTTT
CDR3aa: CAWRGQGSAEAFF

v_gene: TRBV5-6
j_gene: TRBJ1-2
abundance: NA
d_gene: NA
CDR3nt: TGTGCCAGCAGCTTGGGGGGGCTCGCCTATGGCTACACCTTC
CDR3aa: CASSLGGLAYGYTF

v_gene: TRBV11-3
j_gene: TRBJ2-3
abundance: NA
d_gene: TRBD1
CDR3nt: TGTGCCAGCAGCTTAGGACAGGGGGTTGATACGCAGTATTTT
CDR3aa: CASSLGQGVDTQYF

v_gene: TRBV7-2
j_gene: TRBJ2-7
abundance: NA
d_gene: TRBD2
CDR3nt: TGTGCCAGCAGCCTGGCGGGACTAGCGGGTATTGAGCAGTACTTC
CDR3aa: CASSLAGLAGIEQYF

v_gene: TRBV6-5
j_gene: TRBJ2-5
abundance: few
d_gene: TRBD2
CDR3nt: TGTGCCAGCAGTACTAGCGGGGGAGTAGAGACCCAGTACTTC
CDR3aa: CASSTSGGVETQYF

v_gene: TRBV4-1
j_gene: TRBJ2-4
abundance: NA
d_gene: TRBD2
CDR3nt: TGCGCCAGCAGCCACGGACTAGCGGGAGGCCGCGCCAAAAACATTCAGTACTTC
CDR3aa: CASSHGLAGGRAKNIQYF

v_gene: TRBV29-1
j_gene: TRBJ2-3
abundance: NA
d_gene: NA
CDR3nt: TGCAGCGTTGCCCTTAGCAACACAGATACGCAGTATTTT
CDR3aa: CSVALSNTDTQYF

v_gene: TRBV29-1
j_gene: TRBJ2-1
abundance: NA
d_gene: TRBD2
CDR3nt: TGCAGCGTTGAAGATCCCGCTAGCGGGAGGTACAATGAGCAGTTCTTC
CDR3aa: CSVEDPASGRYNEQFF

v_gene: TRBV4-1
j_gene: TRBJ2-5
abundance: NA
d_gene: TRBD2
CDR3nt: TGCGCCAGCAGCCAGGGGGGGGAGACCCAGTACTTC
CDR3aa: CASSQGGETQYF

v_gene: TRBV27
j_gene: TRBJ2-5
abundance: NA
d_gene: NA
CDR3nt: TGTGCCAGCTGCACGCAGGGGCTTGGACAAGAGACCCAGTACTTC
CDR3aa: CASCTQGLGQETQYF

v_gene: TRBV30
j_gene: TRBJ1-5
abundance: NA
d_gene: NA
CDR3nt: TGTGCCTGGAGTGTACGGGGAAGGGGGAGGGATCAGCCCCAGCATTTT
CDR3aa: CAWSVRGRGRDQPQHF

v_gene: TRBV28
j_gene: TRBJ1-1
abundance: NA
d_gene: NA
CDR3nt: TGTGCCAGCAGCGCCAGGACTCTTGAAGCTTTCTTT
CDR3aa: CASSARTLEAFF

v_gene: TRBV5-1
j_gene: TRBJ1-5
abundance: NA
d_gene: TRBD1
CDR3nt: TGCGCCAGCAGCCCGACAGGGAGCAATCAGCCCCAGCATTTT
CDR3aa: CASSPTGSNQPQHF

v_gene: TRBV7-7
j_gene: TRBJ2-1
abundance: NA
d_gene: TRBD2
CDR3nt: TGTGCCAGCAGCCCGAGGACTAGCGGGAGGAGTATCAATGAGCAGTTCTTC
CDR3aa: CASSPRTSGRSINEQFF

v_gene: TRBV10-1
j_gene: TRBJ2-7
abundance: once
d_gene: NA
CDR3nt: TGCGCCAGCAGTGAGTCGGGACTTCTCGAGCAGTACTTC
CDR3aa: CASSESGLLEQYF

v_gene: TRBV9
j_gene: TRBJ2-2
abundance: NA
d_gene: NA
CDR3nt: TGTGCCAGCAGCCCCCCCGGACTGCCCGGGGAGCTGTTTTTT
CDR3aa: CASSPPGLPGELFF

v_gene: TRBV18
j_gene: TRBJ2-3
abundance: NA
d_gene: TRBD2
CDR3nt: TGTGCCAGCTCACCACGACCCCCAAGACGGAGCGGGAGTCCCAGCACAGATACGCAGTATTTT
CDR3aa: CASSPRPPRRSGSPSTDTQYF

v_gene: TRBV6-5
j_gene: TRBJ2-1
abundance: NA
d_gene: TRBD1
CDR3nt: TGTGCCAGCCACCCGGACAGGGTGCCGGGGGCCCGGTTCTTC
CDR3aa: CASHPDRVPGARFF

v_gene: TRBV29-1
j_gene: TRBJ2-3
abundance: NA
d_gene: TRBD1
CDR3nt: TGCAGCGTTGAAGCCCCCGGGACAGGGTGGGGAGATACGCAGTATTTT
CDR3aa: CSVEAPGTGWGDTQYF

v_gene: TRBV6-5
j_gene: TRBJ1-5
abundance: NA
d_gene: TRBD1
CDR3nt: TGTGCCAGCAGTTTTCAGGGGGGAGGTCAGCCCCAGCATTTT
CDR3aa: CASSFQGGGQPQHF

v_gene: TRBV7-9
j_gene: TRBJ2-7
abundance: few
d_gene: TRBD2
CDR3nt: TGTTCCAGCAGCTTAGCGGGACTGAGCTACGAGCAGTACTTC
CDR3aa: CSSSLAGLSYEQYF

v_gene: TRBV2
j_gene: TRBJ2-2
abundance: NA
d_gene: TRBD1
CDR3nt: TGTGCCAGCAGTGGGCGGACAGGGGGCGGTCGAACCGGGGAGCTGTTTTTT
CDR3aa: CASSGRTGGGRTGELFF

v_gene: TRBV5-1
j_gene: TRBJ2-5
abundance: NA
d_gene: TRBD1
CDR3nt: TGCGCCAGCAGCTTGGTGACAGGGCAAGAGACCCAGTACTTC
CDR3aa: CASSLVTGQETQYF

v_gene: TRBV14
j_gene: TRBJ2-7
abundance: NA
d_gene: TRBD1
CDR3nt: TGTGCCAGCAGCCAAGATATAGGAGACAGGGGGCCTTACGAGCAGTACTTC
CDR3aa: CASSQDIGDRGPYEQYF

v_gene: TRBV6-1
j_gene: TRBJ1-1
abundance: NA
d_gene: NA
CDR3nt: TGTGCCAGCAGTGAACCGGACTATCGAAGGCCGATGAACACTGAAGCTTTCTTT
CDR3aa: CASSEPDYRRPMNTEAFF

v_gene: TRBV7-3
j_gene: TRBJ2-7
abundance: once
d_gene: TRBD2
CDR3nt: TGTGCCAGCAGCTTAGGCGGGAGGGGATACGAGCAGTACTTC
CDR3aa: CASSLGGRGYEQYF

v_gene: TRBV18
j_gene: TRBJ1-5
abundance: NA
d_gene: TRBD1
CDR3nt: TGTGCCAGCTCCCAGTATTCCGGGACAGGGGGCCCTCAGCCCCAGCATTTT
CDR3aa: CASSQYSGTGGPQPQHF

v_gene: TRBV7-9
j_gene: TRBJ1-1
abundance: NA
d_gene: NA
CDR3nt: TGTTCCAGCAGCCGGGGACAGAACACTGAAGCTTTCTTT
CDR3aa: CSSSRGQNTEAFF

v_gene: TRBV7-6
j_gene: TRBJ2-7
abundance: NA
d_gene: NA
CDR3nt: TGTGCCAGCAGCCCCAGGGTCCTAGGCGAGCAGTACTTC
CDR3aa: CASSPRVLGEQYF

v_gene: TRBV11-2
j_gene: TRBJ2-7
abundance: NA
d_gene: TRBD1
CDR3nt: TGTGCCAGCAGTTTCGGACAGGGGGGAACCTACGAGCAGTACTTC
CDR3aa: CASSFGQGGTYEQYF

v_gene: TRBV29-1
j_gene: TRBJ1-1
abundance: few
d_gene: NA
CDR3nt: TGCAGCATGACAGTGAACACTGAAGCTTTCTTT
CDR3aa: CSMTVNTEAFF

v_gene: TRBV6-6
j_gene: TRBJ2-7
abundance: once
d_gene: NA
CDR3nt: TGTGCCAGCAGTTACTCGACAGCCTACGAGCAGTACTTC
CDR3aa: CASSYSTAYEQYF

v_gene: TRBV27
j_gene: TRBJ2-7
abundance: NA
d_gene: TRBD2
CDR3nt: TGTGCCAGCAGCCCGAGAAGGCGCGGGACTAGCCTAATCTACGAGCAGTACTTC
CDR3aa: CASSPRRRGTSLIYEQYF

v_gene: TRBV6-5
j_gene: TRBJ2-2
abundance: NA
d_gene: TRBD2
CDR3nt: TGTGCCAGCAGTTACCGCGGACTAGCGTCCGGGGAGCTGTTTTTT
CDR3aa: CASSYRGLASGELFF

v_gene: TRBV11-2
j_gene: TRBJ2-3
abundance: NA
d_gene: TRBD2
CDR3nt: TGTGCCAGCAGTTCGATTTTACTAGCGGCCGAGCGGGATACGCAGTATTTT
CDR3aa: CASSSILLAAERDTQYF

v_gene: TRBV5-1
j_gene: TRBJ2-7
abundance: NA
d_gene: TRBD2
CDR3nt: TGCGCCAGCAGCTTGGACGGCGGGAGGGCCGGCGAGCAGTACTTC
CDR3aa: CASSLDGGRAGEQYF

v_gene: TRBV27
j_gene: TRBJ1-2
abundance: once
d_gene: TRBD1
CDR3nt: TGTGCCAGCAGTTTAGCCGGGACAGGGGGCGTGAAGGGCTACACCTTC
CDR3aa: CASSLAGTGGVKGYTF

v_gene: TRBV7-9
j_gene: TRBJ2-1
abundance: NA
d_gene: NA
CDR3nt: TGTTCCAGCAGCCCCTCAGGGGACTCCTACAATGAGCAGTTCTTC
CDR3aa: CSSSPSGDSYNEQFF

v_gene: TRBV25-1
j_gene: TRBJ2-1
abundance: NA
d_gene: TRBD2
CDR3nt: TGTGCCAGCAGTGAGCGTCTAGCGGGAACGGTCAATGAGCAGTTCTTC
CDR3aa: CASSERLAGTVNEQFF

v_gene: TRBV9
j_gene: TRBJ2-2
abundance: NA
d_gene: TRBD2
CDR3nt: TGTGCCAGCAGCGCACGACTAGCGGGAGCAAGGACCGGGGAGCTGTTTTTT
CDR3aa: CASSARLAGARTGELFF

v_gene: TRBV5-1
j_gene: TRBJ2-1
abundance: NA
d_gene: TRBD2
CDR3nt: TGCGCCAGCAGCTTTATGGGACTAGCGGTGAGCTCCTACAATGAGCAGTTCTTC
CDR3aa: CASSFMGLAVSSYNEQFF

v_gene: TRBV2
j_gene: TRBJ1-2
abundance: NA
d_gene: TRBD1
CDR3nt: TGTGCCAGCAGTGGGGCCCAGGGGGCGAATGGCTACACCTTC
CDR3aa: CASSGAQGANGYTF

v_gene: TRBV11-1
j_gene: TRBJ2-1
abundance: NA
d_gene: TRBD2
CDR3nt: TGTGCCAGCAGCTTAACGCGACTAGCGGGGGCCGATGAGCAGTTCTTC
CDR3aa: CASSLTRLAGADEQFF

v_gene: TRBV4-2
j_gene: TRBJ2-5
abundance: NA
d_gene: NA
CDR3nt: TGTGCCAGCGAAGATACAGATTCCCAAGAGACCCAGTACTTC
CDR3aa: CASEDTDSQETQYF